One and the same sample provided the 19 T cell receptor beta chains below, sequenced in a study of blood T cell repertoires in COVID-19. Data came from immunoSEQ multiplex PCR; TCRdb stores just in-frame clones and leaves some out. The sample carries 200,000 to 300,000 clones, around nine tenths recorded once. The sequenced sample was peripheral blood. These receptors all come from a man aged 30 to 45 with active or convalescent COVID-19.

The chain recombines TRBV7-8 with TRBJ2-1; TRBD2 matches 7 bases. Trimming cost V 4 bases and J 2 bases; bases outside gene matches: 8. Germline V gene sequence: CDR1 SGHVS, CDR2 FQNEAQ. The CDR3 spans 16 residues. The DNA for the CDR3 is TGTGCCAGCAGCTCTAGGACTAGTCCAACCTACAATGAGCAGTTCTTC. Amino acid sequence: CASSSRTSPTYNEQFF.

The V call is TRBV7-9, the J call TRBJ2-7, with D tentatively TRBD2 (5 bases). Germline V gives CDR1 SEHNR, CDR2 FQNEAQ (reference sequence). The CDR3 is 13 amino acids. V shed 1 base and J shed 6 bases, with 10 bases lying between them. The CDR3 sequence is CASSLDPSLEQYF. The CDR3 DNA reads as TGTGCCAGCAGCTTAGATCCTAGCCTCGAGCAGTACTTC. Drawing the rest from reference TRBV7-9 and TRBJ2-7, the complete variable domain is DTGVSQNPRHKITKRGQNVTFRCDPISEHNRLYWYRQTLGQGPEFLTYFQNEAQLEKSRLLSDRFSAERPKGSFSTLEIQRTEQGDSAMYLCASSLDPSLEQYFGPGTRLTVT.

The rearrangement joins TRBV29-1 to TRBJ2-1; 8 bases are shared with TRBD2. With 4 bases clipped from V and 0 bases from J, the junction kept 8 bases outside the gene matches. CDR1 and CDR2 from the germline V gene are SQVTM and ANQGSEA. The CDR3 covers 16 residues. The CDR3 nucleotides read TGCAGCGTTGCCGCGGGAGGCGGGGACTCCTACAATGAGCAGTTCTTC. Its protein is CSVAAGGGDSYNEQFF.

The V call is TRBV28, the J call TRBJ2-7, with 11 bases fitting TRBD2. The CDR3 runs 15 residues. Looked up from germline, CDR1 is MDHEN and CDR2 is SYDVKM. With V trimmed by 5 bases and J by 2 bases, 5 bases remained unmatched. In DNA, the CDR3 is TGTGCCAGCAGTCTTAGCGGGGGGGGAACCTACGAGCAGTACTTC. Encoded protein: CASSLSGGGTYEQYF.

The rearrangement links TRBV4-3 to TRBJ1-4; D may be TRBD1 (6 bases). Trimming removed 1 base from V and 3 bases from J, with 9 bases in between. Germline loops: CDR1 LGHNA, CDR2 YSLEER. The CDR3 has 15 amino acids. The CDR3 reads CASSQAWGPNEKLFF. As DNA, the CDR3 is TGCGCCAGCAGCCAAGCTTGGGGGCCTAATGAAAAACTGTTTTTT.

The V gene is TRBV4-1, the J gene TRBJ2-7, with 11 bases matching TRBD1. The CDR3 is 15 residues long. Germline-derived CDR1 and CDR2 are MGHRA and YSYEKL. The ends lost 6 bases at V and 3 bases at J; junction bases unmatched: 7. CDR3 region: CASSPRTGGFYEQYF. CDR3 bases: TGCGCCAGCAGTCCGAGGACAGGGGGCTTCTACGAGCAGTACTTC.

The V call is TRBV27, the J call TRBJ1-2; D might be TRBD1 (5 bases). Germline CDR1 MNHEY, CDR2 SMNVEV (reference sequence). V was pared by 10 bases and J by 1 base, with 16 bases between. The CDR3 runs to 14 residues. In nucleotides, the CDR3 is TGTGCCACCAAGGAGGGACCCCTTAACTATGGCTACACCTTC. Its translation: CATKEGPLNYGYTF.

The chain couples TRBV5-4 to TRBJ1-2; 7 positions agree with TRBD1. The junction had 2 bases not matched to a gene; V was cut back by 4 bases and J by 5 bases. The CDR3 contains 12 residues. Germline V gene data show CDR1 as SGHNT and CDR2 as YYREEE (reference sequence). For the CDR3, the DNA is TGTGCCAGCAGCCAGACAGGGTATGGCTACACCTTC. Translating it yields CASSQTGYGYTF.

V gene TRBV5-8 combines with J gene TRBJ1-1, with D perhaps TRBD1 (5 bases). Between the trimmed V and J ends, which lost 4 bases and 6 bases, there was a span of 13 bases. The length of the CDR3 is 13 residues. Germline CDR1 and CDR2: SGHTS and YDEGEE. CDR3 region: CASSDGGTPEAFF. DNA of the CDR3: TGTGCCAGCAGCGATGGGGGGACCCCTGAAGCTTTCTTT.

V and J are TRBV19 and TRBJ2-1; D not resolved. The germline V and J ends were trimmed by 10 bases and 2 bases, with 12 bases remaining between them. Looked up from germline, CDR1 is LNHDA and CDR2 is SQIVND (reference sequence). The CDR3 extends over 13 amino acids. The CDR3 here is CATLRMPYNEQFF. The CDR3, as DNA: TGTGCCACCCTGAGGATGCCCTACAATGAGCAGTTCTTC. Variable domain in full (rest from reference TRBV19 and TRBJ2-1): DGGITQSPKYLFRKEGQNVTLSCEQNLNHDAMYWYRQDPGQGLRLIYYSQIVNDFQKGDIAEGYSVSREKKESFPLTVTSAQKNPTAFYLCATLRMPYNEQFFGPGTRLTVL.

The J gene is TRBJ1-5, the V gene TRBV4-1; maybe TRBD1 (6 bases). The V gene lost 4 bases and the J gene lost 7 bases, with 17 bases spanning the gap. The CDR3 contains 15 residues. Germline assignment: CDR1 MGHRA and CDR2 YSYEKL. This CDR3 is CASSPGEGVGQPQHF. DNA of the CDR3: TGCGCCAGCAGCCCCGGGGAGGGGGTAGGACAGCCCCAGCATTTT.

The rearrangement uses TRBV9 and TRBJ2-7, with a weak D call TRBD1 (5 bases). The length of the CDR3 is 14 residues. V was clipped by 0 bases and J by 2 bases, with 9 bases between them. Germline-derived CDR1 and CDR2 are SGDLS and YYNGEE. In DNA form, the CDR3 reads TGTGCCAGCAGCGTAGATAACAGGCCCTACGAGCAGTACTTC. As protein: CASSVDNRPYEQYF.

V and J are TRBV6-1 and TRBJ2-3; 7 bases map to TRBD2. The CDR3 sequence is 17 residues long. Germline values: CDR1 MNHNS, CDR2 SASEGT. Trimming took 3 bases from V and 2 from J; bases not matched to a gene: 11. This CDR3 reads CASSDGGRGYITDTQYF. The DNA of the CDR3 is TGTGCCAGCAGTGACGGTGGGAGGGGATACATCACAGATACGCAGTATTTT.

The sample holds one count of this clone. The chain links TRBV27 to TRBJ2-7; unclear D gene. V lost 2 bases to trimming and J lost 3 bases, with 8 bases between them. The CDR3 totals 13 residues. Germline lookup yields CDR1 MNHEY and CDR2 SMNVEV (reference sequence). The CDR3 nucleotides are TGTGCCAGCAGTTTAGTCCCCTACTACGAGCAGTACTTC. Its translation is CASSLVPYYEQYF.

The count of this clone is one. This rearrangement joins TRBV5-6 to TRBJ2-1; perhaps TRBD2 as D (6 bases). Per germline, CDR1 SGHDT and CDR2 YYEEEE. The germline V and J ends were trimmed by 1 base and 1 base, with 12 bases remaining between them. The CDR3 length is 16 residues. CDR3 protein: CASSLFSAGSYNEQFF. The CDR3, as DNA: TGTGCCAGCAGCTTGTTTTCGGCGGGGTCCTACAATGAGCAGTTCTTC. Variable domain in full (rest from reference TRBV5-6 and TRBJ2-1): DAGVTQSPTHLIKTRGQQVTLRCSPKSGHDTVSWYQQALGQGPQFIFQYYEEEERQRGNFPDRFSGHQFPNYSSELNVNALLLGDSALYLCASSLFSAGSYNEQFFGPGTRLTVL.

The gene calls are TRBV4-2 and TRBJ2-1; 9 bases map to TRBD2. CDR3 length: 16 residues. V trimming: 1 base; J trimming: 3 bases; junction bases outside the gene matches: 4. Germline V gene data show CDR1 as LGHNA and CDR2 as YNFKEQ. The CDR3 DNA is TGTGCCAGCAGCCAAGGCGGGGGGGAGCTCTACAATGAGCAGTTCTTC. Amino acids: CASSQGGGELYNEQFF.

This chain uses TRBV4-1 with TRBJ2-5, with 7 positions matching TRBD2. Trimming took 1 base from V and 3 from J; bases not matched to a gene: 5. Germline CDR1 and CDR2: MGHRA and YSYEKL. The CDR3 loop spans 15 amino acids. In nucleotides, the CDR3 is TGCGCCAGCAGCCAAGTATTCCTAGCGGAAGAGACCCAGTACTTC. This gives the protein CASSQVFLAEETQYF.

This rearrangement joins TRBV5-1 to TRBJ1-2, with TRBD1 identical over 10 bases. CDR1 is SGHRS and CDR2 is YFSETQ in the germline V gene. V shed 4 bases and J 8 bases; nucleotides not matched to a gene: 11. The CDR3 consists of 15 residues. The CDR3 region has the DNA TGCGCCAGCAGCCCGGAGGGGACAGGGGAAAGGGGCTACACCTTC. The encoded protein is CASSPEGTGERGYTF.

The CDR3 DNA follows: TGTGCCAGCATACAGGACGGCAGCTCCTATAATTCACCCCTCCACTTT. This sequence encodes CASIQDGSSYNSPLHF. The V and J genes are TRBV2 and TRBJ1-6; D is possibly TRBD1 (5 bases). The germline gives CDR1 SNHLY, CDR2 FYNNEI. The CDR3 is made up of 16 amino acids. The V end lost 7 bases, the J end lost 0 bases, and 13 bases lay between the germline ends.